The sequence of this T cell receptor beta chain was determined in a study of breast tumors, draining lymph nodes, adjacent tissues. The study's findings and limits: Data fit most tumor T cells coming from lymph node, expanding in tumor. Data only fit, rather than demonstrated, lymph node origin of most tumor T cells.

This clonotype was detected many times. Its cognate antigen is unknown. This CDR3 is 16 amino acids long. The V and J ends lost 4 bases and 0 bases respectively, with 16 bases between them. Breast cancer patients provided tissue from their axillary draining lymph nodes. TCRdb reprocessed the multiplex PCR reads via MiXCR and lists one record per CDR3 protein. This sample has more than 100,000 distinct CDR3 sequences, with more than 20% found just once. This sequence originates from a female donor with breast cancer. Some clones in this sample may be carry-over from other donors' samples. The specimen was axillary lymph node tissue. The genes are TRBV12-3 or TRBV12-4 and TRBJ2-7; TRBD2 might be the D (5 bases). The CDR3 sequence is CASSSAKGGPSYEQYF. The CDR3 DNA sequence: TGTGCCAGCAGTTCGGCGAAAGGAGGTCCCTCCTACGAGCAGTACTTC.